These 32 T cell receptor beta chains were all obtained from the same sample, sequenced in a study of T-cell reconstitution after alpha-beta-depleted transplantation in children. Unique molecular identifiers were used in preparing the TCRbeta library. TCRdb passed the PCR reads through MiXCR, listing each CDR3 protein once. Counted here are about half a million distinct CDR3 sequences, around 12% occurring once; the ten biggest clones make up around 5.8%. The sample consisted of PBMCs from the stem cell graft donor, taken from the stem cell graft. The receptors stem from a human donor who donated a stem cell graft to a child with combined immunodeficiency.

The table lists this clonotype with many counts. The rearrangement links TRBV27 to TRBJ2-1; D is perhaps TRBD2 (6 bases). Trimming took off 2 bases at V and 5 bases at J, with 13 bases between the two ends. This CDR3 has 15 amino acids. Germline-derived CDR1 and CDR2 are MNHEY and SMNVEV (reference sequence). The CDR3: CASSLVLAKNNEQFF. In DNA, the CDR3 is TGTGCCAGCAGTTTAGTACTAGCCAAAAACAATGAGCAGTTCTTC.

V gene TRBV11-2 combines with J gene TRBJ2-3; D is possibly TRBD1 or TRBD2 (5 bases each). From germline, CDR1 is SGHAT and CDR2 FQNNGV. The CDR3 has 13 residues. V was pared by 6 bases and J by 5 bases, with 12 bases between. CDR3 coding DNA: TGTGCCAGCAGACTAGGGGCGGAAGATACGCAGTATTTT. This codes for CASRLGAEDTQYF.

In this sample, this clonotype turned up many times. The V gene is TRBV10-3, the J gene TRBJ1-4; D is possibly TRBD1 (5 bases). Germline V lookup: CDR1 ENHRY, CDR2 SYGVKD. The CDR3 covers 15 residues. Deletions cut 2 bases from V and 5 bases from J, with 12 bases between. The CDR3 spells CAISEADMTNEKLFF. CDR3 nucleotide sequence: TGTGCCATCAGTGAGGCGGACATGACAAATGAAAAACTGTTTTTT.

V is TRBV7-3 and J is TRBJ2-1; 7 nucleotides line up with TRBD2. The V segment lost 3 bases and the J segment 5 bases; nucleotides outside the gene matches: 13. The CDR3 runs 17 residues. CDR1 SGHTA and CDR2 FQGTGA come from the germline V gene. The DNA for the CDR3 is TGTGCCAGCAGCTTGCCCCTGTCGGGACTAACAGACAATGAGCAGTTCTTC. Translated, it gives CASSLPLSGLTDNEQFF.

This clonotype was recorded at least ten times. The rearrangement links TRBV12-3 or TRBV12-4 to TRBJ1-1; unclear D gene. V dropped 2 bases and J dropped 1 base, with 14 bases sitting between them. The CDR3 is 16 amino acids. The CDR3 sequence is CASSLYRADSNTEAFF. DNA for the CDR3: TGTGCCAGCAGTTTATATAGGGCAGACTCGAACACTGAAGCTTTCTTT.

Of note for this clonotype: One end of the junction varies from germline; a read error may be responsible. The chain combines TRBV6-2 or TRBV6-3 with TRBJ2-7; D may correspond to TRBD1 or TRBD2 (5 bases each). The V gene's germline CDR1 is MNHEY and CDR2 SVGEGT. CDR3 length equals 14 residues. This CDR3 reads CASRYSGPSYEQYF. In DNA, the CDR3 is TGTGCCAGCAGATACTCGGGACCCAGCTACGAGCAGTACTTC.

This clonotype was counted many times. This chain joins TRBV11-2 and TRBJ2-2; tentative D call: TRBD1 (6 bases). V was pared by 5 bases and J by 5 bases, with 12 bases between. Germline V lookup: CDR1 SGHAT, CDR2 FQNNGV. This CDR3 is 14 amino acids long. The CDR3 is CASSADRMTGELFF. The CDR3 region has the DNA TGTGCCAGCAGCGCCGACAGGATGACCGGGGAGCTGTTTTTT. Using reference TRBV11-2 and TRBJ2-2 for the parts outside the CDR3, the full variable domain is EAGVAQSPRYKIIEKRQSVAFWCNPISGHATLYWYQQILGQGPKLLIQFQNNGVVDDSQLPKDRFSAERLKGVDSTLKIQPAKLEDSAVYLCASSADRMTGELFFGEGSRLTVL.

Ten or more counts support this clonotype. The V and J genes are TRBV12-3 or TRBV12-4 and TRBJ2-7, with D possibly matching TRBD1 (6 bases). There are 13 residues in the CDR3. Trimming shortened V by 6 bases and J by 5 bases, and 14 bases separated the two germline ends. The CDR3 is CASSTTGPHEQYF. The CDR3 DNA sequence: TGTGCCAGCAGCACAACAGGGCCCCACGAGCAGTACTTC.

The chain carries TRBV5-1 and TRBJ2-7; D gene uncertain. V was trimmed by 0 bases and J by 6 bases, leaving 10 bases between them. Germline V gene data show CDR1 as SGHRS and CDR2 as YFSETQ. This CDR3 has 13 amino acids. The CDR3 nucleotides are TGCGCCAGCAGCTTGGTGGCAGACCTCGAGCAGTACTTC. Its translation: CASSLVADLEQYF.

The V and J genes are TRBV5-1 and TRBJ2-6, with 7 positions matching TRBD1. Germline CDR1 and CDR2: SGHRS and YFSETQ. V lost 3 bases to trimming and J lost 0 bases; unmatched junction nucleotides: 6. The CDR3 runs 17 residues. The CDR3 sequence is CASSWGQTVSGANVLTF. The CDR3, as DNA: TGCGCCAGCAGCTGGGGACAGACGGTCTCTGGGGCCAACGTCCTGACTTTC.

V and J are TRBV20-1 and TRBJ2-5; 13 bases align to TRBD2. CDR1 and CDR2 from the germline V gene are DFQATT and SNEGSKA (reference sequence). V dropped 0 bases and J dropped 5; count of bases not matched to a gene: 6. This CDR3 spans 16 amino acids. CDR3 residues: CSARDGLAGVWETQYF. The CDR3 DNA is TGCAGTGCTAGAGATGGACTAGCGGGGGTCTGGGAGACCCAGTACTTC.

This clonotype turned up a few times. This chain's CDR3 is CAISEPGHPGGTGELFF. The CDR3 DNA follows: TGTGCCATCAGTGAGCCCGGACATCCTGGAGGGACCGGGGAGCTGTTTTTT. This rearrangement joins TRBV10-3 to TRBJ2-2, with D possibly being TRBD2 (6 bases). Germline CDR1 reads ENHRY; CDR2 reads SYGVKD. The V end lost 2 bases, the J end lost 5 bases, and 18 bases lay between the germline ends. This CDR3 has 17 residues.

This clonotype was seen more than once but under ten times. CDR3 bases: TGTGCCACCAGCACACCTGGTAGAGGAGGGCAAGAGACCCAGTACTTC. Its translation is CATSTPGRGGQETQYF. The chain is built from TRBV15 and TRBJ2-5; TRBD2 is a possible D gene (6 bases). There are 16 residues in the CDR3. V was pared by 4 bases and J by 2 bases, with 17 bases between. Germline CDR1 is LNHNV and CDR2 is YYDKDF (reference sequence).

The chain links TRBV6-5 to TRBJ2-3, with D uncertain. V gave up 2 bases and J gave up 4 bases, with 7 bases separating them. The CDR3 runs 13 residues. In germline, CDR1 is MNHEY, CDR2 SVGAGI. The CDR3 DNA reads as TGTGCCAGCAGTTACAACTCGGCAGATACGCAGTATTTT. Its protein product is CASSYNSADTQYF.

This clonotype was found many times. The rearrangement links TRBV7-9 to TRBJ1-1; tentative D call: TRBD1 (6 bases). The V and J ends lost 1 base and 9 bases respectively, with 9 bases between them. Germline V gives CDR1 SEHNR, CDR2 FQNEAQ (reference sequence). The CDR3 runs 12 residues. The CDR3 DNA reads TGTGCCAGCAGCTTAGGCAGGGGCCAAGCTTTCTTT. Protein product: CASSLGRGQAFF.

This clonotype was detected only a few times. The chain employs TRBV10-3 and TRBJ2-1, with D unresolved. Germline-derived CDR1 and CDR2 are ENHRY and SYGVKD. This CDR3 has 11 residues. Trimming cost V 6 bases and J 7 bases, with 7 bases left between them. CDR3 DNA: TGTGCCATCAGCCGTGAGAATGAGCAGTTCTTC. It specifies CAISRENEQFF.

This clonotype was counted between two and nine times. CDR3 amino acids: CASSHPGGARYGYTF. CDR3 nucleotides: TGTGCCAGCAGCCATCCAGGGGGCGCTCGGTATGGCTACACCTTC. This rearrangement joins TRBV14 to TRBJ1-2; 8 nucleotides agree with TRBD1. The CDR3 totals 15 residues. J was trimmed by 5 bases and V by 3 bases; bases with no gene match: 8. Germline CDR1 and CDR2: SGHDN and FVKESK.

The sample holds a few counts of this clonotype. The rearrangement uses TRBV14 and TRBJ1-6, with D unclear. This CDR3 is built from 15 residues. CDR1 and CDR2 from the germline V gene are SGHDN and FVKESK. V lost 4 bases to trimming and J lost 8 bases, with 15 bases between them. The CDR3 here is CASSLGIWPDSPLHF. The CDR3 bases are TGTGCCAGCAGCCTCGGGATTTGGCCAGATTCACCCCTCCACTTT.

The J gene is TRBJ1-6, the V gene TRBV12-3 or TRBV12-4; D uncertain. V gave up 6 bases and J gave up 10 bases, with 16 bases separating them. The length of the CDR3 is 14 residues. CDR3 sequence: CASSPWGIDSPLHF. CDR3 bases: TGTGCCAGCAGCCCGTGGGGAATCGACTCACCCCTCCACTTT.

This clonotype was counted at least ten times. DNA of the CDR3: TGCAGTGCTAGAGGCTTGAGGGGTAGCGGGAGTCCCTACGAGCAGTACTTC. Its protein is CSARGLRGSGSPYEQYF. The chain joins TRBV20-1 to TRBJ2-7; 9 bases are shared with TRBD2. This CDR3 is 17 amino acids long. With 1 base clipped from V and 2 bases from J, the junction kept 12 bases outside the gene matches. Germline assignment: CDR1 DFQATT and CDR2 SNEGSKA (reference sequence).

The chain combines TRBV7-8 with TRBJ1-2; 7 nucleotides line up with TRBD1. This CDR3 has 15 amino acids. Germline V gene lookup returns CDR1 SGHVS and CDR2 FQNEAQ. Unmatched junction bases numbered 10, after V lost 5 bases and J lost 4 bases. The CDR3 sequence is CASSPPGQTIYGYTF. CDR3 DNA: TGTGCCAGCAGCCCACCGGGACAGACAATCTATGGCTACACCTTC. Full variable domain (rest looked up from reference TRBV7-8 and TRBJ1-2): GAGVSQSPRYKVAKRGQDVALRCDPISGHVSLFWYQQALGQGPEFLTYFQNEAQLDKSGLPSDRFFAERPEGSVSTLKIQRTQQEDSAVYLCASSPPGQTIYGYTFGSGTRLTVV.

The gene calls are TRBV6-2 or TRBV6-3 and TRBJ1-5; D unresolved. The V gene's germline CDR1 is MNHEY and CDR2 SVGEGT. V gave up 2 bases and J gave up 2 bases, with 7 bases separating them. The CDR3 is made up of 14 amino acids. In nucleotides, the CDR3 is TGTGCCAGCAGTTACGTCGGGGGCAATCAGCCCCAGCATTTT. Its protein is CASSYVGGNQPQHF.

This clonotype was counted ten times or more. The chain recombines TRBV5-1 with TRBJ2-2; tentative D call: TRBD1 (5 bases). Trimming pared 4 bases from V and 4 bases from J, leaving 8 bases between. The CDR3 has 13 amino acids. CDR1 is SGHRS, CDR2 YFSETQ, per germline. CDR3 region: CASSTDSTGELFF. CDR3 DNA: TGCGCCAGCAGCACCGACAGCACCGGGGAGCTGTTTTTT.

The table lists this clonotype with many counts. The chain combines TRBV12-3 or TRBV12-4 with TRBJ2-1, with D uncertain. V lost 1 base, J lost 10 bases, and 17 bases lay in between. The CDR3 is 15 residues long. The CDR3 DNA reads TGTGCCAGCAGTTTAGGTTGGGTTGCTGGGAACGAGCAGTTCTTC. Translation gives CASSLGWVAGNEQFF.

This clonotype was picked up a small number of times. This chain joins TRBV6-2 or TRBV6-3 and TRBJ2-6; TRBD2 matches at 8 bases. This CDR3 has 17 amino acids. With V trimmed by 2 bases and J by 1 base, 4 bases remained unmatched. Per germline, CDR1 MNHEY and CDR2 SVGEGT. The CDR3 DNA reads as TGTGCCAGCAGTTACCCCGGGGGGGGGTCTGGGGCCAACGTCCTGACTTTC. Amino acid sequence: CASSYPGGGSGANVLTF.

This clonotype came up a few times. The CDR3 DNA follows: TGTGCCAGCAGCTTGATATCAGGGGTCGGGGCCAACGTCCTGACTTTC. This gives the protein CASSLISGVGANVLTF. The J gene is TRBJ2-6, the V gene TRBV5-5; perhaps TRBD1 as D (6 bases). The CDR3 loop spans 16 amino acids. Germline lookup yields CDR1 SGHKS and CDR2 YYEKEE (reference sequence). The V end was cut by 1 base, the J end by 4 bases, with 12 bases between.

The CDR3 region has the DNA TGTGCCAGCAGTTACTCGGGCATCGAAGCTTTCTTT. This encodes CASSYSGIEAFF. This chain links TRBV6-5 with TRBJ1-1; D remains unclear. The CDR3 length is 12 residues. The V end was cut by 0 bases, the J end by 8 bases, with 7 bases between. Germline V gene data show CDR1 as MNHEY and CDR2 as SVGAGI.

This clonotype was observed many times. CDR3 coding DNA: TGTGCCAGCAGCTCCCCGGGACAGGGAACCTACGAGCAGTACTTC. It encodes CASSSPGQGTYEQYF. The chain recombines TRBV11-2 with TRBJ2-7, with 9 bases fitting TRBD1. V shed 4 bases and J 2 bases; nucleotides not matched to a gene: 6. The germline V gene has CDR1 SGHAT and CDR2 FQNNGV. This CDR3 has 15 amino acids.

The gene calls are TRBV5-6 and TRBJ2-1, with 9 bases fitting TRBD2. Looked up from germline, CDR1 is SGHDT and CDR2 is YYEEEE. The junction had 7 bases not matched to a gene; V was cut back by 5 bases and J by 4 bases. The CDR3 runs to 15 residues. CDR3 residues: CASSISGRPYNEQFF. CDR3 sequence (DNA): TGTGCCAGCAGTATAAGCGGGAGGCCTTACAATGAGCAGTTCTTC.

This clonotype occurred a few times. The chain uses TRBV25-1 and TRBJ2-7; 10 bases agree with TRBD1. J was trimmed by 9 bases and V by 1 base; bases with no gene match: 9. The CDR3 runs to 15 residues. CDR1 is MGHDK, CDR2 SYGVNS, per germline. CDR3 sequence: CASSEFGTGAQGQYF. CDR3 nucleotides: TGTGCCAGCAGTGAATTTGGGACAGGGGCCCAAGGGCAGTACTTC.

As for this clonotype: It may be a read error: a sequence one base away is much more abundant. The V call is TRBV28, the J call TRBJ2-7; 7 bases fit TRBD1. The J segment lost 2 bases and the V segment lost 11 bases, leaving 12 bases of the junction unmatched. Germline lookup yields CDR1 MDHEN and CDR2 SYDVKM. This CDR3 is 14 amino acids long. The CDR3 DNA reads TGTGCCGCCCGAATGGACAGGAGGCCCTACGAGCAGTACTTC. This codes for CAARMDRRPYEQYF.

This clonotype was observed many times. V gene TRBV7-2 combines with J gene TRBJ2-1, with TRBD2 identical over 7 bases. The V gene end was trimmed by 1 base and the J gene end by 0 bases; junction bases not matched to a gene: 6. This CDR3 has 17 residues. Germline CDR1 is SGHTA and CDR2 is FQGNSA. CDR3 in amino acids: CASSLGGGSYSYNEQFF. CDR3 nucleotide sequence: TGTGCCAGCAGCTTAGGGGGGGGTTCTTACTCCTACAATGAGCAGTTCTTC.